This passage covers 4 T cell receptor beta chains from one sample sequenced in a study of T cells after yellow fever vaccination. TCRdb re-derived calls from the 5' RACE reads in MiXCR, one entry per CDR3 protein. Of 230,000 or so distinct CDR3 sequences in the sample, 3.6% were seen once. The source material was PBMCs, sampled 15 days after the yellow fever booster vaccination. These receptors were obtained from a man between 18 and 29 years old who received the YFV17D yellow fever vaccine.

This clonotype was detected many times. The chain employs TRBV21-1 and TRBJ1-4; TRBD1 is the table's D call and was not checked against the DNA. TRBV21-1 is a known pseudogene. CDR3 size: 15 residues. CDR3 loop: CASSKTGHFDEKLFF. CDR3 nucleotide sequence: TGTGCCAGCAGCAAGACAGGGCATTTTGATGAAAAACTGTTTTTT.

V gene TRBV7-2 combines with J gene TRBJ2-1; tentative D call: TRBD2 (7 bases). V lost 1 base and J lost 7, with 14 bases in between. Germline CDR1 SGHTA, CDR2 FQGNSA. This CDR3 is built from 15 residues. In nucleotides, the CDR3 is TGTGCCAGCAGCTTAGTTGGGGGGGCGCGGAATGAGCAGTTCTTC. Translating gives CASSLVGGARNEQFF.

This clonotype was observed many times. The V gene is TRBV9, the J gene TRBJ1-6, with unresolved D. The germline gives CDR1 SGDLS, CDR2 YYNGEE. The CDR3 has 14 residues. Trimming took 3 bases from V and 0 from J, leaving 4 bases between them. CDR3 DNA sequence: TGTGCCAGCAGCGAAAGCTCCTATAATTCACCCCTCCACTTT. Translating it yields CASSESSYNSPLHF.

The chain recombines TRBV15 with TRBJ1-5; TRBD1 might be the D (5 bases). Between the trimmed V and J ends, which lost 3 bases and 0 bases, there was a span of 9 bases. The CDR3 has 15 amino acids. CDR1 and CDR2 from the germline V gene are LNHNV and YYDKDF (reference sequence). CDR3: CATSSRGNSNQPQHF. The CDR3 bases are TGTGCCACCAGCAGCCGGGGGAATAGCAATCAGCCCCAGCATTTT.